Listed below are T cell receptor beta chains from one sample, sequenced in a study of post-analysis software for immune sequencing data. A single record per CDR3 protein comes from TCRdb applying MiXCR to the PCR reads. The sample includes 380,000 or so distinct CDR3 sequences, roughly 36% of them seen just once. Material for sequencing was blood. The receptors stem from a girl between 10 and 17 years old with multiple sclerosis. The CDR3 runs from the conserved cysteine through the conserved F or W. A D gene is named only where the DNA matches it firmly. Some rows have no size entry. The others give once, few or many, or a class for an expanded clone.

J gene	V gene	CDR3 length	clone size	D gene	CDR3 DNA	CDR3 protein
TRBJ2-1	TRBV3-1	17	-	TRBD2	TGTGCCAGCAGCCGCCGGGACTACCTGCCCCGGGCGGCTGAGCAGTTCTTC	CASSRRDYLPRAAEQFF
TRBJ2-7	TRBV28	14	-	TRBD1	TGTGCCAGTCGGACAGGGGGCCGCACTTACGAGCAGTACTTC	CASRTGGRTYEQYF
TRBJ2-1	TRBV29-1	14	-	-	TGCAGCGTTGAAGTCAGGCAGGGATTGAGTGAGCAGTTCTTC	CSVEVRQGLSEQFF
TRBJ2-7	TRBV4-1	16	-	-	TGCGCCAGCAGCCTGGGGGTAGGCAGGGGAGGCGACGAGCAGTACTTC	CASSLGVGRGGDEQYF
TRBJ2-6	TRBV4-3	16	-	-	TGCGCCAGCAGCCAAGAATCCCAGCTAGCGGCCAACGTCCTGACTTTC	CASSQESQLAANVLTF
TRBJ2-3	TRBV6-6	17	-	TRBD2	TGTGCCAGCAGTTACTCGAGGCTAGCGGGGGGTGGAGATACGCAGTATTTT	CASSYSRLAGGGDTQYF
TRBJ2-5	TRBV6-1	13	-	-	TGTGCCAGCAGTGTATCGGGGCTTGGGACCCAGTACTTC	CASSVSGLGTQYF
TRBJ2-7	TRBV29-1	13	few	-	TGCAGCGTTGCGATGGGGCGCTTCTACGAGCAGTACTTC	CSVAMGRFYEQYF
TRBJ2-2	TRBV11-2	16	-	-	TGTGCCAGCAGCTTAGTAGGTCTAACGAACACCGGGGAGCTGTTTTTT	CASSLVGLTNTGELFF
TRBJ2-3	TRBV20-1	16	-	-	TGCAGTGCTAGCAAACTAGCTCTCTCGATCACAGATACGCAGTATTTT	CSASKLALSITDTQYF
TRBJ2-5	TRBV29-1	12	few	-	TGCAGCGTGGGGACTTGGCAAGAGACCCAGTACTTC	CSVGTWQETQYF
TRBJ2-6	TRBV28	14	-	TRBD1	TGTGCCAGCAGTTCCCAAACAGGGGGCAACGTCCTGACTTTC	CASSSQTGGNVLTF
TRBJ2-7	TRBV27	15	few	-	TGTGCCAGCAGCTCGGGGGTGGATCTTGGCCACGAGCAGTACTTC	CASSSGVDLGHEQYF
TRBJ2-7	TRBV9	13	few	-	TGTGTCAGCAGCGTAACCCCGAACCACGAGCAGTACTTC	CVSSVTPNHEQYF
TRBJ1-5	TRBV29-1	14	-	-	TGCAGCGTTGACCAGTCAGGGTGGCAGCAGCCCCAGCATTTT	CSVDQSGWQQPQHF
TRBJ2-5	TRBV7-9	14	-	-	TGTGCCAGCAGCTTAGGGGGGCCACAAGAGACCCAGTACTTC	CASSLGGPQETQYF
TRBJ2-3	TRBV20-1	13	-	-	TGCAGTGCTAGCAAACCAGGCATAGATACGCAGTATTTT	CSASKPGIDTQYF
TRBJ2-1	TRBV4-3	16	-	TRBD2	TGCGCCAGCAGCCAAGATTGGGGAGAGGGAGGGAATGAGCAGTTCTTC	CASSQDWGEGGNEQFF
TRBJ2-7	TRBV28	12	-	-	TGTGCCAGCAGCCCAATCCCCTACGAGCAGTACTTC	CASSPIPYEQYF
TRBJ2-5	TRBV29-1	13	many	-	TGCAGCGTCACACCTACCGGGGACGAGACCCAGTACTTC	CSVTPTGDETQYF
TRBJ1-1	TRBV28	17	-	TRBD1	TGTGCCAGCAGTTTACATTCCATGAGGACAGGGGGCACTGAAGCTTTCTTT	CASSLHSMRTGGTEAFF
TRBJ2-1	TRBV7-9	15	few	-	TGTGCCAGCAGCGCCGGGGGTGGAACCTACAATGAGCAGTTCTTC	CASSAGGGTYNEQFF
TRBJ2-5	TRBV3-1	15	-	-	TGTGCCAGCAGCCAAGATCTTACGAGGGAAGAGACCCAGTACTTC	CASSQDLTREETQYF
TRBJ1-2	TRBV6-1	14	many	-	TGTGCCAGCAGTGAAGGGACGCTTGGCTATGGCTACACCTTC	CASSEGTLGYGYTF
TRBJ1-6	TRBV4-3	16	medium-sized	-	TGCGCCAGCAGCCAAGATGGAGGGGATTACGGTTCACCCCTCCACTTT	CASSQDGGDYGSPLHF
TRBJ2-7	TRBV10-2	13	many	-	TGCGCCAGCAGTGTACAGGGATCCTACGAGCAGTACTTC	CASSVQGSYEQYF
TRBJ2-3	TRBV5-1	14	few	-	TGCGCCAGCAGCTTGGTGTACCTGGGAGTTACGCAGTATTTT	CASSLVYLGVTQYF
TRBJ1-1	TRBV12-3/TRBV12-4	13	-	-	TGTGCCAGCAGCCGTCAGGGGCCTAGGAAAGCTTTCTTT	CASSRQGPRKAFF
TRBJ2-7	TRBV20-1	12	-	-	TGCAGTGCCACCGTGCCGGGGTACGAGCAGTACTTC	CSATVPGYEQYF
TRBJ2-1	TRBV11-2	13	-	-	TGTGCCAGCAGCTCCGACTGGGGCGGGGAGCAGTTCTTC	CASSSDWGGEQFF
TRBJ2-3	TRBV27	15	-	-	TGTGCCAGCAGTCCACCTTTTCGGGCTACAGATACGCAGTATTTT	CASSPPFRATDTQYF
TRBJ1-2	TRBV4-1	16	few	TRBD1	TGCGCCAGCAGCCAACGGGAGGGAGACAGGGGGCAAGGCTACACCTTC	CASSQREGDRGQGYTF
TRBJ2-7	TRBV2	15	-	TRBD2	TGTGCCAGCAGTCCCCAACTAGCGGAGACCTACGAGCAGTACTTC	CASSPQLAETYEQYF
TRBJ2-7	TRBV6-2/TRBV6-3	14	-	TRBD1	TGTGCCAGCAGTTACTCGAACAGGGGTTACGAGCAGTACTTC	CASSYSNRGYEQYF
TRBJ2-1	TRBV15	14	few	-	TGTGCCACCAGCAGAGAACGGGGACCGGATGAGCAGTTCTTC	CATSRERGPDEQFF
TRBJ2-5	TRBV7-9	15	-	TRBD2	TGTGCCAGCAGCTTATTCGGGGGGGCATCGGAGACCCAGTACTTC	CASSLFGGASETQYF
TRBJ2-7	TRBV5-1	13	-	-	TGCGCCAGCAGCTTGGGGCTCCCCCCCGAGCAGTACTTC	CASSLGLPPEQYF
TRBJ1-6	TRBV6-5	15	few	TRBD1	TGTGCCAGCAGTTACTCACAGGGGGCTTATTCACCCCTCCACTTT	CASSYSQGAYSPLHF
TRBJ2-3	TRBV12-3/TRBV12-4	12	-	-	TGTGCCAGCAGTAAGTCCACAGATACGCAGTATTTT	CASSKSTDTQYF
TRBJ2-7	TRBV29-1	16	many	TRBD1	TGCAGCGTTGCCGCTTCTGGGACAGGGAGCTCCTACGAGCAGTACTTC	CSVAASGTGSSYEQYF
TRBJ2-4	TRBV5-6	15	-	TRBD1	TGCGCCAGCAGCGGGGACAGGGGGTCCAAAAACATTCGGTACTTC	CASSGDRGSKNIRYF
TRBJ2-3	TRBV12-3/TRBV12-4	17	many	-	TGTGCCAGCAGTTTAGTTCCCGTGGCAGGCGTGAAAGATACGCAGTATTTT	CASSLVPVAGVKDTQYF
TRBJ1-2	TRBV20-1	11	few	TRBD1	TGCAGTGCTGACAGGGGGCAGGGCTACACCTTC	CSADRGQGYTF
TRBJ2-3	TRBV27	16	few	-	TGTGCCAGCAGTACCAGGGATGGGAGAAGAACAGATACGCAGTATTTT	CASSTRDGRRTDTQYF
TRBJ2-7	TRBV12-3/TRBV12-4	14	-	-	TGTGCCAGCAGTCTCGGACATCAGAGTACAGAGCAGTACTTC	CASSLGHQSTEQYF